This entry concerns a single T cell receptor beta chain. Its cognate antigen is unknown. The CDR3 has 15 amino acids. Each TRB cDNA library was prepared by 5' RACE (with UMI labels). TCRdb reprocessed the 5' RACE reads and stores each CDR3 protein as one record, lacking DNA. The sample's table shows about 62,000 distinct CDR3 sequences. CD45RO-CCR7+CD27+CD95- marked naive CD8+ T cells. The source of the sample is a study of CXCR3-negative and CXCR3-positive naive CD8 T cells. Study conclusions and caveats: Diversity in memory CD8+ cells fell much lower than the comparably high levels seen in both naive subsets.

V is TRBV12-3 or TRBV12-4 and J is TRBJ1-2; without DNA, the TCRdb call of TRBD1 cannot be checked. Sequenced material: naive CXCR3- CD8+ T cells from blood. As to subset: CD45RO-CCR7+CD27+CD95- naive CD8+ T cells lacking CXCR3 (TNR3-). The sequence came from a human donor in good health. Some clones in this sample may be carry-over from other donors' samples. The CDR3 here is CASQKTGDSFHGYTF.